The rows below give T cell receptor beta chains drawn from one sample of a study of regulatory T cells in long-lasting Graves disease. TCRdb independently ran MiXCR on the multiplex PCR reads; one entry per CDR3 protein. This sample yields 400,000 to 500,000 distinct CDR3 sequences, of which 20% to 25% are seen a single time; more than 13% belongs to the top ten. This specimen was peripheral blood mononuclear cells (PBMCs), taken when the disease was refractory, from a patient treated with antithyroid drugs. The receptors stem from a female donor with Graves disease. CDR3s include the opening cysteine and the closing phenylalanine or tryptophan. The D gene is left open where the match is weak. Rows give clone size only sometimes, using once, few, many, or a class for an expanded clone.

many,TRBD2,TRBJ2-7,TRBV6-2/TRBV6-3,TGTGCCAGCAGTGACCCTGGGACTAGCGGAGCCTACGAGCAGTACTTC,CASSDPGTSGAYEQYF
few,NA,TRBJ2-3,TRBV28,TGTGCCAGCAGCTCCCCAGGGGGCACAGATACGCAGTATTTT,CASSSPGGTDTQYF
NA,NA,TRBJ2-3,TRBV14,TGTGCCAGCAGCCCCTATACAGATACGCAGTATTTT,CASSPYTDTQYF
many,NA,TRBJ1-1,TRBV30,TGTGCCTGGAGCTATTGGCACCCGAACACTGAAGCTTTCTTT,CAWSYWHPNTEAFF
many,TRBD1,TRBJ2-7,TRBV12-3/TRBV12-4,TGTGCCAGCAGTCCTCAGGGGGCTCGCTCCTACGAGCAGTACTTC,CASSPQGARSYEQYF
many,NA,TRBJ2-7,TRBV2,TGTGCCAGCTTTGGGGGTAGCTACGAGCAGTACTTC,CASFGGSYEQYF
many,TRBD2,TRBJ2-6,TRBV6-1,TGTGCCAGCAGTCCACGAACTAGCGGGAGGCCTGGGGCCAACGTCCTGACTTTC,CASSPRTSGRPGANVLTF
many,NA,TRBJ2-5,TRBV20-1,TGCAGTGCTAGAGTCGGGGGGCCTGGAGAGACCCAGTACTTC,CSARVGGPGETQYF
few,TRBD2,TRBJ2-1,TRBV4-2,TGTGCCAGCAGCCAAGAACCAGCTCGCGGGAGTTATAATGAGCAGTTCTTC,CASSQEPARGSYNEQFF
many,TRBD1,TRBJ2-7,TRBV6-1,TGTGCCAGCAGTCAAACCGGGACAGTAACCTACGAGCAGTACTTC,CASSQTGTVTYEQYF
few,TRBD2,TRBJ2-1,TRBV4-3,TGCGCCAGCAGCCAAGAGGCTAGCGGGAGTTTTCGCTACAATGAGCAGTTCTTC,CASSQEASGSFRYNEQFF
NA,TRBD2,TRBJ2-3,TRBV6-5,TGTGCCAGCAGTTACTCAGTACTAGCGGGAGTCACAGATACGCAGTATTTT,CASSYSVLAGVTDTQYF
few,NA,TRBJ1-2,TRBV4-1,TGCGCCAGCAGCCAAGGCGGTCGGGCGGGCTACACCTTC,CASSQGGRAGYTF
many,NA,TRBJ1-6,TRBV3-1,TGTGCCAGCAGCCAAGAGAGCGAACTGAATAATTCACCCCTCCACTTT,CASSQESELNNSPLHF
NA,TRBD2,TRBJ2-1,TRBV28,TGTGCCAGCAGTTCCCCGGGAGCGGGGGGAAACAATGAGCAGTTCTTC,CASSSPGAGGNNEQFF
few,NA,TRBJ2-7,TRBV6-1,TGTGCCAGCAGTGAATATGGGCAGAAGAGGTACGAGCAGTACTTC,CASSEYGQKRYEQYF
NA,TRBD2,TRBJ2-7,TRBV7-8,TGTGCCAGCAGATACGGACTAGCGGGAGGGGCCCGCAACGAGCAGTACTTC,CASRYGLAGGARNEQYF
few,TRBD1,TRBJ2-2,TRBV9,TGTGCCAGCAGCGGCCCGGGACAGGGCACCGGGGAGCTGTTTTTT,CASSGPGQGTGELFF
few,TRBD1,TRBJ2-7,TRBV27,TGTGCCAGCAGTTTATATGGGACAGGCTACGAGCAGTACTTC,CASSLYGTGYEQYF
many,TRBD1,TRBJ1-2,TRBV25-1,TGTGCCAGCAGTGGACCGGGACAGAACTATGGCTACACCTTC,CASSGPGQNYGYTF
once,TRBD2,TRBJ2-5,TRBV28,TGTGCCAGCAGTTTGGATCAGGGAGGGCTAGAGACCCAGTACTTC,CASSLDQGGLETQYF
NA,NA,TRBJ2-1,TRBV20-1,TGCAGTGCCCACGAGGTTAAAGACGAGCAGTTCTTC,CSAHEVKDEQFF
many,NA,TRBJ1-2,TRBV7-6,TGTGCCAGCAGCTTAGGGGAAGGGGGCTACACCTTC,CASSLGEGGYTF
NA,NA,TRBJ1-6,TRBV4-2,TGTGCCAGCAGCCAAGACTTGAGGGGGGCGACGGGGAATTCACCCCTCCACTTT,CASSQDLRGATGNSPLHF
NA,NA,TRBJ2-3,TRBV5-1,TGCGCCAGCAGCTTGTGGAGTGATGCAGCCACATCAATCCATACGCAGTATTTT,CASSLWSDAATSIHTQYF
NA,NA,TRBJ1-6,TRBV14,TGTGCCAGCAGCCAAGAGCCAGGGATCGGGTCACCCCTCCACTTT,CASSQEPGIGSPLHF
few,NA,TRBJ2-7,TRBV7-8,TGTGCCAGCAGCTTAGCAATTGACGGTGAACTTCCCTCCTACGAGCAGTACTTC,CASSLAIDGELPSYEQYF